These 21 T cell receptor beta chains share one sample of origin, sequenced in a study of blood T cell repertoires in COVID-19. Clones were read by immunoSEQ multiplex PCR, and TCRdb kept only the in-frame ones, dropping some. Among over 60,000 clones listed, 82% were seen once. Source material: peripheral blood. The receptors shown here come from a human donor in a cohort sampled during active COVID-19.

CDR3: CASRRQENQPQHF. CDR3 in DNA: TGTGCCAGCAGACGACAGGAGAATCAGCCCCAGCATTTT. The rearrangement uses TRBV6-5 and TRBJ1-5; D might be TRBD1 (6 bases). V was trimmed by 6 bases and J by 4 bases, leaving 10 bases between them. The CDR3 length is 13 residues. CDR1 and CDR2 (germline): MNHEY, SVGAGI.

The genes are TRBV12-3 or TRBV12-4 and TRBJ2-7; a weak D match, TRBD2 (6 bases). The CDR3 has 12 residues. Trimming left V 5 bases short and J 7 bases short, with 12 bases between. CDR3 nucleotide sequence: TGTGCCAGCAGTCTGACGGGGGAAGAGCAGTACTTC. Amino acid sequence: CASSLTGEEQYF.

The chain carries TRBV5-1 and TRBJ2-3, with TRBD2 matching over 9 bases. This CDR3 region has 16 residues. Germline CDR1 reads SGHRS; CDR2 reads YFSETQ. J was trimmed by 0 bases and V by 0 bases; bases with no gene match: 2. CDR3 loop: CASSLGLADSTDTQYF. The DNA of the CDR3 is TGCGCCAGCAGCTTGGGACTAGCGGACAGCACAGATACGCAGTATTTT.

The chain uses TRBV2 and TRBJ1-5; D possibly corresponds to TRBD1 (6 bases). The CDR3 contains 15 residues. Germline loops: CDR1 SNHLY, CDR2 FYNNEI. V was trimmed by 7 bases and J by 7 bases, leaving 20 bases between them. The DNA of the CDR3 is TGTGCCAGCACGCGGACAGCGATTGGCGACCAGCCCCAGCATTTT. Its protein is CASTRTAIGDQPQHF.

CDR3 sequence reads: CASTQNREQYF. DNA of the CDR3: TGTGCCAGCACTCAAAACAGAGAGCAGTACTTC. This chain joins TRBV6-5 and TRBJ2-7, with D unresolved. Per the germline V gene, CDR1 is MNHEY and CDR2 is SVGAGI. This CDR3 has 11 amino acids. V lost 7 bases and J lost 7, with 11 bases in between.

This chain connects TRBV6-6 to TRBJ1-1; D is possibly TRBD1 (5 bases). Germline CDR1 reads MNHNY; CDR2 reads SVGAGI (reference sequence). Trimming removed 2 bases at V and 4 bases at J, with 8 bases between. This CDR3 is 13 amino acids long. CDR3 nucleotide sequence: TGTGCCAGCAGTTACGAAAGGGGCACTGAAGCTTTCTTT. Translation gives CASSYERGTEAFF.

The CDR3 is CASSPGTDRGGRGANVLTF. The CDR3 nucleotides read TGTGCCAGCAGTCCCGGGACAGACAGGGGCGGGCGTGGGGCCAACGTCCTGACTTTC. J is TRBJ2-6 and V is TRBV2; 8 nucleotides line up with TRBD1. V dropped 5 bases and J dropped 3; count of bases not matched to a gene: 15. CDR3 length: 19 amino acids. CDR1 is SNHLY, CDR2 FYNNEI, per germline.

This chain uses TRBV7-2 with TRBJ2-5; D may be TRBD1 (6 bases). The ends were cut back, 2 bases at V and 5 bases at J, with 12 bases in the middle. Germline loops: CDR1 SGHTA, CDR2 FQGNSA. The CDR3 is 14 amino acids. CDR3 residues: CASSLRGTGETQYF. CDR3 DNA: TGTGCCAGCAGCTTAAGGGGGACGGGGGAGACCCAGTACTTC.

The chain employs TRBV5-4 and TRBJ2-7; D is possibly TRBD2 (6 bases). The CDR3 is 15 amino acids. V was shortened by 4 bases and J by 2 bases, with 16 bases between the two germline ends. The germline gives CDR1 SGHNT, CDR2 YYREEE (reference sequence). The CDR3 coding sequence is TGTGCCAGCAGCGCCGGAGGGGCTCAAACCTACGAGCAGTACTTC. This codes for CASSAGGAQTYEQYF.

The rearrangement links TRBV18 to TRBJ1-4; D gene uncertain. The CDR3 is 14 amino acids. CDR1 KGHSH and CDR2 LQKENI come from the germline V gene. V dropped 3 bases and J dropped 8 bases, with 13 bases sitting between them. CDR3 in DNA: TGTGCCAGCTCACCCTCGGGCTCGGGGGAAAAACTGTTTTTT. Translation gives CASSPSGSGEKLFF.

The CDR3 region is CASRPIQGAKQYF. The CDR3 DNA follows: TGTGCCAGCAGGCCTATACAGGGGGCGAAGCAGTACTTC. The chain has TRBV5-6 and TRBJ2-7; TRBD1 aligns across 9 bases. Trimming removed 5 bases from V and 8 bases from J; junction bases left unmatched: 8. The CDR3 totals 13 residues. Germline V gene sequence: CDR1 SGHDT, CDR2 YYEEEE.

The chain uses TRBV4-2 and TRBJ2-3, with D perhaps TRBD2 (6 bases). This CDR3 is 19 amino acids long. CDR1 and CDR2 (germline): LGHNA, YNFKEQ. Trimming removed 7 bases from V and 5 bases from J, with 31 bases in between. Here the CDR3 reads CASTQIPLRATSPQDTQYF. In DNA form, the CDR3 reads TGTGCCAGCACCCAGATCCCCCTCCGGGCCACTAGCCCACAAGATACGCAGTATTTT.

As concerns this clone: This sample includes further DNA sequences coding for the same CDR3. The chain has TRBV11-1 and TRBJ2-7, with 8 nucleotides matching TRBD2. CDR3 size: 14 residues. Germline assignment: CDR1 SGHAT and CDR2 FQDESV (reference sequence). With 3 bases clipped from V and 1 base from J, the junction kept 2 bases outside the gene matches. The CDR3 region has the DNA TGTGCCAGCAGCTTTGCGGGGGGATCCTACGAGCAGTACTTC. It is translated as CASSFAGGSYEQYF.

The chain has TRBV6-1 and TRBJ2-7; possibly TRBD2 for D (5 bases). CDR1 and CDR2 (germline): MNHNS, SASEGT. V was shortened by 2 bases and J by 11 bases, with 13 bases between the two germline ends. CDR3 length equals 12 residues. The CDR3 reads CASSELGIGEYF. The CDR3 bases are TGTGCCAGCAGTGAATTAGGCATCGGGGAGTACTTC.

This chain joins TRBV11-2 and TRBJ2-7; D remains ambiguous. The CDR3 loop spans 11 amino acids. With 1 base removed from V and 7 bases from J, the gap between germline ends came to 5 bases. The V gene's germline CDR1 is SGHAT and CDR2 FQNNGV. CDR3 sequence (DNA): TGTGCCAGCAGCTTAGGCAGTGAGCAGTACTTC. This encodes CASSLGSEQYF. Variable domain in full (rest from reference TRBV11-2 and TRBJ2-7): EAGVAQSPRYKIIEKRQSVAFWCNPISGHATLYWYQQILGQGPKLLIQFQNNGVVDDSQLPKDRFSAERLKGVDSTLKIQPAKLEDSAVYLCASSLGSEQYFGPGTRLTVT.

The CDR3 reads CASSKGTALDQPQHF. In DNA form, the CDR3 reads TGTGCCAGTAGTAAGGGGACAGCCCTCGATCAGCCCCAGCATTTT. The chain employs TRBV19 and TRBJ1-5; 7 bases align to TRBD1. The CDR3 covers 15 residues. V was pared by 4 bases and J by 5 bases, with 8 bases of the junction left unmatched. Per germline, CDR1 LNHDA and CDR2 SQIVND (reference sequence).

The chain has TRBV7-2 and TRBJ2-7; D might be TRBD2 (6 bases). CDR1 is SGHTA and CDR2 is FQGNSA in the germline V gene. Trimming stripped 6 bases from V and 0 bases from J, with 12 bases between. The CDR3 is made up of 14 amino acids. The CDR3 region is CASRLTSHSYEQYF. The CDR3 bases are TGTGCCAGCAGACTCACTAGCCACTCCTACGAGCAGTACTTC.

This clone was seen only a few times. The chain links TRBV7-8 to TRBJ1-6; D gene uncertain. Germline values: CDR1 SGHVS, CDR2 FQNEAQ. CDR3 size: 15 residues. The V end was cut by 0 bases, the J end by 8 bases, with 11 bases between. This chain's CDR3 is CASSLATGFDSPLHF. The CDR3 DNA follows: TGTGCCAGCAGCTTAGCGACGGGGTTTGATTCACCCCTCCACTTT.

CDR3 in amino acids: CASSAGQGVIQYF. CDR3 coding DNA: TGTGCCAGCAGCGCTGGACAGGGGGTAATTCAGTACTTC. The gene calls are TRBV2 and TRBJ2-7; TRBD1 matches 10 bases. The CDR3 consists of 13 residues. V shed 6 bases, J shed 10 bases, and the junction held 9 bases outside the gene matches. Germline CDR1 and CDR2: SNHLY and FYNNEI.

This clone appeared once. The rearrangement joins TRBV3-1 (or the pseudogene TRBV3-2) to TRBJ2-3; 7 bases align to TRBD2. The CDR3 consists of 16 residues. Germline V gene sequence: CDR1 LGHDT, CDR2 YNNKEL (reference sequence). Trimming removed 4 bases from V and 6 bases from J; junction bases left unmatched: 13. CDR3 sequence: CASSLLGGGSGDTQYF. CDR3 nucleotide sequence: TGTGCCAGCAGCCTCCTTGGCGGGGGAAGTGGCGATACGCAGTATTTT.

In this sample, this clone turned up a few times. The rearrangement uses TRBV5-8 and TRBJ1-6; tentatively, D is TRBD1 (6 bases). The CDR3 consists of 15 residues. Per germline, CDR1 SGHTS and CDR2 YDEGEE. With 0 bases removed from V and 10 bases from J, the gap between germline ends came to 14 bases. The CDR3 spells CASSLDGGARSPLHF. The CDR3 region has the DNA TGTGCCAGCAGCTTGGATGGGGGCGCAAGGTCACCCCTCCACTTT.